The 25 T cell receptor beta chains below come from one sample, sequenced in a study of cytomegalovirus exposure and HLA in healthy donors. Sequencing used immunoSEQ multiplex PCR; TCRdb keeps in-frame clones, though not all of them. The table lists 200,000 to 250,000 clones, approximately 83% of them singletons. The specimen was PBMCs. These receptor sequences come from a woman under 40 in good health and CMV-seropositive.

J is TRBJ2-5 and V is TRBV5-1, with D maybe TRBD1 (6 bases). The V gene lost 2 bases and the J gene lost 4 bases, with 18 bases spanning the gap. The CDR3 runs to 16 residues. Germline lookup yields CDR1 SGHRS and CDR2 YFSETQ. CDR3 protein: CASSLTWTGHRETQYF. CDR3 sequence (DNA): TGCGCCAGCAGCTTAACCTGGACGGGACATAGAGAGACCCAGTACTTC.

The chain couples TRBV7-2 to TRBJ2-7, with TRBD2 identical over 14 bases. Germline loops: CDR1 SGHTA, CDR2 FQGNSA. The CDR3 has 17 amino acids. Losses at the gene ends were 0 bases for V and 9 bases for J; bases not matched to a gene: 10. CDR3 sequence (DNA): TGTGCCAGCAGCTTAGCCTCGGGACTAGCGGGAGTAGACGCGCAGTACTTC. It translates to CASSLASGLAGVDAQYF.

The chain's CDR3 is CASSLGRGAPYEQYF. CDR3 in DNA: TGTGCCAGCAGCTTAGGACGTGGGGCCCCCTACGAGCAGTACTTC. The chain has TRBV11-2 and TRBJ2-7, with D maybe TRBD1 (5 bases). V was shortened by 1 base and J by 2 bases, with 12 bases between the two germline ends. The length of the CDR3 is 15 residues. Germline lookup yields CDR1 SGHAT and CDR2 FQNNGV.

The chain couples TRBV30 to TRBJ2-7; 9 positions match TRBD2. CDR1 is GTSNPN, CDR2 SVGIG, per germline (reference sequence). The CDR3 contains 13 residues. The J segment lost 4 bases and the V segment lost 2 bases, leaving 3 bases of the junction unmatched. DNA for the CDR3: TGTGCCTGGAGTAGTAGCGGGGGTTACGAGCAGTACTTC. Residues: CAWSSSGGYEQYF.

The table lists this clone with a few counts. The rearrangement joins TRBV30 to TRBJ1-1; 7 nucleotides align to TRBD1. With 0 bases clipped from V and 0 bases from J, the junction kept 4 bases outside the gene matches. CDR1 GTSNPN and CDR2 SVGIG come from the germline V gene (reference sequence). The CDR3 sequence is 15 residues long. Here the CDR3 reads CAWSVLGQLNTEAFF. As DNA, the CDR3 is TGTGCCTGGAGTGTGTTGGGACAGCTGAACACTGAAGCTTTCTTT.

In DNA form, the CDR3 reads TGCGCCAGCAGCTTAACTCGGTCCTACAATGAGCAGTTCTTC. Translating it yields CASSLTRSYNEQFF. The chain couples TRBV5-1 to TRBJ2-1, with unresolved D. Per germline, CDR1 SGHRS and CDR2 YFSETQ. Trimming pared 2 bases from V and 1 base from J, leaving 7 bases between. The CDR3 covers 14 residues.

The CDR3 region is CASSQLQGPDEQYF. CDR3 DNA: TGTGCCAGCAGCCAATTACAGGGTCCGGACGAGCAGTACTTC. The chain uses TRBV27 and TRBJ2-7, with a possible D match to TRBD1 (6 bases). V shed 6 bases and J shed 5 bases, with 17 bases lying between them. The germline V gene encodes CDR1 MNHEY and CDR2 SMNVEV (reference sequence). The CDR3 is 14 residues long.

The rearrangement uses TRBV2 and TRBJ2-7; 13 bases agree with TRBD2. Germline lookup yields CDR1 SNHLY and CDR2 FYNNEI. This CDR3 is built from 15 residues. The V gene end was trimmed by 5 bases and the J gene end by 3 bases; junction bases not matched to a gene: 4. The CDR3: CASSKLAGGGYEQYF. The CDR3 DNA reads as TGTGCCAGCAGTAAACTAGCGGGAGGGGGCTACGAGCAGTACTTC.

V gene TRBV28 combines with J gene TRBJ2-7; no reliable D call. Germline lookup yields CDR1 MDHEN and CDR2 SYDVKM. The CDR3 contains 12 residues. V lost 5 bases, J lost 0 bases, and 5 bases lay in between. The CDR3 DNA sequence: TGTGCCAGCAGTGCTAGCTCCTACGAGCAGTACTTC. Translation gives CASSASSYEQYF. Supplemented by reference TRBV28 and TRBJ2-7, the full variable domain reads DVKVTQSSRYLVKRTGEKVFLECVQDMDHENMFWYRQDPGLGLRLIYFSYDVKMKEKGDIPEGYSVSREKKERFSLILESASTNQTSMYLCASSASSYEQYFGPGTRLTVT.

The chain links TRBV12-5 to TRBJ2-5; 13 bases match TRBD2. CDR1 is LGHNT and CDR2 is FRNRAP in the germline V gene. The CDR3 spans 18 residues. Trimming cost V 3 bases and J 3 bases; bases outside gene matches: 10. The CDR3 is CASGFLRGLAGEEETQYF. The DNA for the CDR3 is TGTGCTAGTGGTTTCCTCCGAGGACTAGCGGGAGAAGAAGAGACCCAGTACTTC.

V and J are TRBV6-5 and TRBJ1-4; 11 bases line up with TRBD1. The germline gives CDR1 MNHEY, CDR2 SVGAGI. V dropped 7 bases and J dropped 3; count of bases not matched to a gene: 4. The CDR3 contains 15 residues. CDR3 sequence: CASKDRGLSNEKLFF. CDR3 bases: TGTGCCAGCAAGGACAGGGGGCTATCTAATGAAAAACTGTTTTTT.

The rearrangement uses TRBV18 and TRBJ1-2, with D perhaps matching TRBD1 (6 bases). The CDR3 extends over 13 amino acids. The V gene's germline CDR1 is KGHSH and CDR2 LQKENI. V was clipped by 1 base and J by 3 bases, with 6 bases between them. CDR3 sequence: CASSPQGDYGYTF. The CDR3 DNA reads as TGTGCCAGCTCACCACAGGGGGACTATGGCTACACCTTC.

The V and J genes are TRBV4-1 and TRBJ2-7, with a weak D call TRBD1 (5 bases). V was cut by 3 bases and J by 1 base, with 16 bases left in between. Germline assignment: CDR1 MGHRA and CDR2 YSYEKL. The CDR3 is 16 amino acids. The CDR3 DNA reads TGCGCCAGCAGCCATTCCAGGGATGTGTATTCCTACGAGCAGTACTTC. It encodes CASSHSRDVYSYEQYF.

The chain links TRBV27 to TRBJ2-4, with 9 bases matching TRBD1. The CDR3 runs to 15 residues. With 0 bases clipped from V and 6 bases from J, the junction kept 3 bases outside the gene matches. Germline CDR1 and CDR2: MNHEY and SMNVEV (reference sequence). The CDR3 sequence is CASSLSLDRGNIQYF. Written as DNA, the CDR3 is TGTGCCAGCAGTTTATCATTGGACAGGGGAAACATTCAGTACTTC.

The chain links TRBV30 to TRBJ1-5; no firm D call. Trimming pared 1 base from V and 0 bases from J, leaving 13 bases between. The CDR3 totals 16 residues. The germline gives CDR1 GTSNPN, CDR2 SVGIG (reference sequence). The chain's CDR3 is CAWSGTYIDSNQPQHF. The CDR3 DNA is TGTGCCTGGAGTGGGACTTATATTGATAGCAATCAGCCCCAGCATTTT.

The rearrangement uses TRBV2 and TRBJ2-7, with 10 bases fitting TRBD1. The CDR3 consists of 15 residues. CDR1 and CDR2 from the germline V gene are SNHLY and FYNNEI. Trimming took 4 bases from V and 4 from J; bases not matched to a gene: 7. This CDR3 reads CASSARQGAIYEQYF. In DNA, the CDR3 is TGTGCCAGCAGTGCTAGACAGGGGGCGATTTACGAGCAGTACTTC.

V gene TRBV5-1 combines with J gene TRBJ2-1; 10 bases fit TRBD1. CDR1 is SGHRS and CDR2 is YFSETQ in the germline V gene. The CDR3 sequence is 15 residues long. Trimming removed 3 bases from V and 5 bases from J; junction bases left unmatched: 5. CDR3 in DNA: TGCGCCAGCAGCTCCGGACAGGGGGGGAACAATGAGCAGTTCTTC. Its protein product is CASSSGQGGNNEQFF.

The chain is built from TRBV9 and TRBJ1-2, with D perhaps TRBD1 (5 bases). Trimming removed 3 bases from V and 4 bases from J, with 16 bases in between. The CDR3 extends over 15 amino acids. The germline V gene encodes CDR1 SGDLS and CDR2 YYNGEE. The CDR3 here is CASSGDSHTPYGYTF. The CDR3 nucleotides are TGTGCCAGCAGCGGCGACAGTCACACTCCCTATGGCTACACCTTC. Full variable domain (remainder filled in from reference TRBV9 and TRBJ1-2): DSGVTQTPKHLITATGQRVTLRCSPRSGDLSVYWYQQSLDQGLQFLIQYYNGEERAKGNILERFSAQQFPDLHSELNLSSLELGDSALYFCASSGDSHTPYGYTFGSGTRLTVV.

V and J are TRBV6-5 and TRBJ2-1; possibly TRBD2 for D (5 bases). Trimming shortened V by 0 bases and J by 4 bases, and 10 bases separated the two germline ends. The CDR3 is 15 amino acids. Germline assignment: CDR1 MNHEY and CDR2 SVGAGI. CDR3: CASSYSPREYNEQFF. The CDR3 region has the DNA TGTGCCAGCAGTTACTCACCAAGGGAGTACAATGAGCAGTTCTTC.

The V call is TRBV6-5, the J call TRBJ2-3, with TRBD2 matching over 12 bases. Germline CDR1 MNHEY, CDR2 SVGAGI. There are 14 residues in the CDR3. V dropped 6 bases and J dropped 6; count of bases not matched to a gene: 4. The chain's CDR3 is CASSRGTSGDTQYF. DNA for the CDR3: TGTGCCAGCAGCCGCGGGACTAGCGGGGATACGCAGTATTTT.

CDR3 residues: CASSLAIGGLLYNEQFF. DNA for the CDR3: TGTGCCAGCAGCTTAGCGATTGGGGGATTGCTGTACAATGAGCAGTTCTTC. The chain joins TRBV7-9 to TRBJ2-1; either TRBD1 or TRBD2 may supply D (5 bases each). V dropped 0 bases and J dropped 4 bases, with 16 bases sitting between them. There are 17 residues in the CDR3. The germline V gene has CDR1 SEHNR and CDR2 FQNEAQ (reference sequence). The entire variable domain, with the rest obtained from reference TRBV7-9 and TRBJ2-1, is as follows: DTGVSQNPRHKITKRGQNVTFRCDPISEHNRLYWYRQTLGQGPEFLTYFQNEAQLEKSRLLSDRFSAERPKGSFSTLEIQRTEQGDSAMYLCASSLAIGGLLYNEQFFGPGTRLTVL.

The count of this clone is one. The J gene is TRBJ2-7, the V gene TRBV4-1; TRBD2 aligns across 7 bases. The CDR3 has 14 amino acids. Losses at the gene ends were 1 base for V and 4 bases for J; bases not matched to a gene: 4. Germline assignment: CDR1 MGHRA and CDR2 YSYEKL. This chain's CDR3 is CASSQGAGEYEQYF. In DNA form, the CDR3 reads TGCGCCAGCAGCCAAGGGGCGGGAGAGTACGAGCAGTACTTC.

The gene calls are TRBV5-1 and TRBJ1-2; tentative D call: TRBD1 (6 bases). The CDR3 has 17 amino acids. The germline V gene encodes CDR1 SGHRS and CDR2 YFSETQ. The V end lost 0 bases, the J end lost 5 bases, and 20 bases lay between the germline ends. In nucleotides, the CDR3 is TGCGCCAGCAGCTTGGGTTTGACAGGCCCGGCCCTATATGGCTACACCTTC. This codes for CASSLGLTGPALYGYTF.

This chain connects TRBV28 to TRBJ1-2; TRBD1 aligns across 10 bases. Losses at the gene ends were 4 bases for V and 3 bases for J; bases not matched to a gene: 2. The CDR3 extends over 14 amino acids. From germline, CDR1 is MDHEN and CDR2 SYDVKM. This chain's CDR3 is CASSSGQGHYGYTF. The CDR3 nucleotides read TGTGCCAGCAGTTCGGGACAGGGGCACTATGGCTACACCTTC.

Concerning this clone itself: Other DNA sequences in this specimen translate into the identical CDR3. The chain recombines TRBV29-1 with TRBJ1-2; the D gene is possibly TRBD1 (5 bases). The CDR3 is 11 amino acids. The V and J ends lost 7 bases and 1 base respectively, with 7 bases between them. Per the germline V gene, CDR1 is SQVTM and CDR2 is ANQGSEA. The CDR3 sequence is CSAQVNYGYTF. Written as DNA, the CDR3 is TGCAGCGCACAGGTTAACTATGGCTACACCTTC.